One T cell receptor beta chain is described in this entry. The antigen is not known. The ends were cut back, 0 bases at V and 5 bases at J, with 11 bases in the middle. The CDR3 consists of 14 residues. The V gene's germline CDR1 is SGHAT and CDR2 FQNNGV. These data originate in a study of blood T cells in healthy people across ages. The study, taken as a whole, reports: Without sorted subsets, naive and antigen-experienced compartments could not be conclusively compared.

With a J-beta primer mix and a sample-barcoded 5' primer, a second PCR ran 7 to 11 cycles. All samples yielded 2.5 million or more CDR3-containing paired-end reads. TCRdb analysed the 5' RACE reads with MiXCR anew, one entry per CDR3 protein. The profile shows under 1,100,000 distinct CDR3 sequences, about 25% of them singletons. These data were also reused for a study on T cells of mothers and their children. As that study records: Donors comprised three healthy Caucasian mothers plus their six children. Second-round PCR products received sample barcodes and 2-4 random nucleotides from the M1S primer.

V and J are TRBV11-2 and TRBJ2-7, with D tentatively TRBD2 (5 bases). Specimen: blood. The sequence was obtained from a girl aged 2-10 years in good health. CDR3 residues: CASSLEPGSDEQYF. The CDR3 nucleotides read TGTGCCAGCAGCTTAGAGCCGGGAAGCGACGAGCAGTACTTC.